The 29 T cell receptor beta chains reported below all come from one sample, sequenced in a study of shared clonotypes between healthy human individuals. Sequenced by immunoSEQ multiplex PCR; TCRdb stores in-frame clones only, minus some. The sample carries over 950,000 clones, approximately 75% recorded once. Source material: memory CD4+ T cells from PBMCs. Subset described: CD45RA-negative fraction. The source of these receptors is a young man in good health. Some clones in this sample may be carry-over from other donors' samples.

The gene calls are TRBV6-4 and TRBJ2-3; 8 bases are shared with TRBD2. The CDR3 loop spans 15 amino acids. Germline V gene lookup returns CDR1 MRHNA and CDR2 SNTAGT. V gave up 10 bases and J gave up 4 bases; unmatched junction bases: 13. The CDR3 nucleotides read TGTGCCACCTCCCCCCGCGATAGCGGGGCAGATACGCAGTATTTT. Translating it yields CATSPRDSGADTQYF.

This clone was picked up a small number of times. The chain combines TRBV5-6 with TRBJ1-4, with 7 bases aligning to TRBD1. This CDR3 has 15 amino acids. The trim removed 4 bases at V and 3 bases at J, leaving 6 bases unmatched. Germline CDR1 and CDR2: SGHDT and YYEEEE. The CDR3: CASSIQTGANEKLFF. The CDR3 DNA follows: TGTGCCAGCAGCATACAAACAGGGGCTAATGAAAAACTGTTTTTT.

The V call is TRBV2, the J call TRBJ1-3, with TRBD1 as a possible D gene (5 bases). Trimming cost V 7 bases and J 0 bases, with 13 bases left between them. The CDR3 runs to 15 residues. Germline V gene sequence: CDR1 SNHLY, CDR2 FYNNEI. The CDR3 DNA reads TGTGCCAGCAAATGGGACCCGAGCTCTGGAAACACCATATATTTT. It specifies CASKWDPSSGNTIYF.

The chain uses TRBV28 and TRBJ2-7; possible D gene TRBD1, 6 bases. There are 13 residues in the CDR3. Looked up from germline, CDR1 is MDHEN and CDR2 is SYDVKM. The V and J ends lost 8 bases and 4 bases respectively, with 15 bases between them. CDR3 amino acids: CASVRDKSYEQYF. DNA of the CDR3: TGTGCCAGCGTCCGGGACAAGTCATACGAGCAGTACTTC.

This clone was counted once. This rearrangement joins TRBV7-9 to TRBJ1-4; 7 bases agree with TRBD1. The J segment lost 10 bases and the V segment lost 5 bases, leaving 7 bases of the junction unmatched. The germline V gene encodes CDR1 SEHNR and CDR2 FQNEAQ (reference sequence). The CDR3 is 13 amino acids. CDR3 loop: CASSPQGEGKLFF. In DNA form, the CDR3 reads TGTGCCAGCAGCCCGCAGGGGGAGGGAAAACTGTTTTTT.

This rearrangement joins TRBV28 to TRBJ1-3; tentative D call: TRBD1 (6 bases). CDR1 is MDHEN, CDR2 SYDVKM, per germline. V was trimmed by 3 bases and J by 2 bases, leaving 20 bases between them. The CDR3 is 18 residues long. In DNA, the CDR3 is TGTGCCAGCAGTTTCCGGCTGAGGGGGAGGGAGGCTGGAAACACCATATATTTT. Protein product: CASSFRLRGREAGNTIYF.

The V call is TRBV5-1, the J call TRBJ1-1; perhaps TRBD1 as D (5 bases). The CDR3 covers 14 residues. Germline CDR1 SGHRS, CDR2 YFSETQ. The V gene lost 1 base and the J gene lost 5 bases, with 12 bases spanning the gap. The CDR3 reads CASSLQGSGTEAFF. The CDR3 DNA reads as TGCGCCAGCAGCTTGCAAGGCTCAGGGACTGAAGCTTTCTTT. Full variable domain (outside the CDR3, taken from reference TRBV5-1 and TRBJ1-1): KAGVTQTPRYLIKTRGQQVTLSCSPISGHRSVSWYQQTPGQGLQFLFEYFSETQRNKGNFPGRFSGRQFSNSRSEMNVSTLELGDSALYLCASSLQGSGTEAFFGQGTRLTVV.

The rearrangement links TRBV9 to TRBJ2-3; perhaps TRBD1 as D (6 bases). Trimming shortened V by 4 bases and J by 1 base, and 16 bases separated the two germline ends. Germline CDR1 reads SGDLS; CDR2 reads YYNGEE. CDR3 length equals 16 residues. Here the CDR3 DNA reads TGTGCCAGCAGCCCCCGAGGGGGAGAGGGCACAGATACGCAGTATTTT. As protein: CASSPRGGEGTDTQYF.

The chain links TRBV7-3 to TRBJ1-2; 7 bases agree with TRBD1. The germline gives CDR1 SGHTA, CDR2 FQGTGA. Unmatched junction bases numbered 12, after V lost 2 bases and J lost 0 bases. This CDR3 comprises 18 residues. In nucleotides, the CDR3 is TGTGCCAGCAGCTTAGGCCCCCTACGACAGGGAGCTAACTATGGCTACACCTTC. Encoded protein: CASSLGPLRQGANYGYTF.

This clone was seen only once. The chain has TRBV4-3 and TRBJ2-3, with D possibly TRBD2 on 5 matching bases. There are 16 residues in the CDR3. Trimming stripped 1 base from V and 0 bases from J, with 11 bases between. Per germline, CDR1 LGHNA and CDR2 YSLEER. The CDR3: CASSQAGGISTDTQYF. The CDR3 DNA sequence: TGCGCCAGCAGCCAAGCCGGAGGAATCAGCACAGATACGCAGTATTTT.

The chain uses TRBV11-2 and TRBJ2-1, with D perhaps matching TRBD2 (6 bases). The V and J ends lost 5 bases and 9 bases respectively, with 20 bases between them. The length of the CDR3 is 15 residues. Germline CDR1 SGHAT, CDR2 FQNNGV. The CDR3, as DNA: TGTGCCAGCAGCGGGACTGCCCGGGGCGTCGGTGAGCAGTTCTTC. It specifies CASSGTARGVGEQFF.

This chain uses TRBV19 with TRBJ1-1; D ambiguous. Germline V gene lookup returns CDR1 LNHDA and CDR2 SQIVND (reference sequence). V lost 4 bases and J lost 1, with 10 bases in between. This CDR3 comprises 14 residues. The CDR3 protein is CASSSGSWNTEAFF. CDR3 nucleotide sequence: TGTGCCAGTAGTAGCGGATCATGGAACACTGAAGCTTTCTTT.

The chain joins TRBV10-3 to TRBJ1-1, with D possibly matching TRBD1 (5 bases). The V end lost 0 bases, the J end lost 3 bases, and 11 bases lay between the germline ends. CDR3 size: 15 residues. The germline V gene encodes CDR1 ENHRY and CDR2 SYGVKD. In DNA, the CDR3 is TGTGCCATCAGTGAGTCGATAACCAGGGACACTGAAGCTTTCTTT. It specifies CAISESITRDTEAFF.

This clone turned up a few times. The V gene is TRBV9, the J gene TRBJ1-3; TRBD1 agrees at 7 bases. The germline gives CDR1 SGDLS, CDR2 YYNGEE. This CDR3 spans 15 amino acids. J lost 2 bases, V lost 4 bases, and 6 bases had no gene match. The CDR3 loop reads CASSPGQTPGNTIYF. The CDR3 coding sequence is TGTGCCAGCAGCCCGGGACAGACCCCTGGAAACACCATATATTTT.

V is TRBV7-8 and J is TRBJ1-2; D is ambiguous. The CDR3 has 15 residues. V dropped 7 bases and J dropped 8 bases, with 23 bases sitting between them. The germline V gene encodes CDR1 SGHVS and CDR2 FQNEAQ. The CDR3 loop reads CASTARRIGPEGYTF. The CDR3, as DNA: TGTGCCAGCACCGCGCGGCGTATTGGACCAGAGGGCTACACCTTC.

This clone was seen once. The CDR3 sequence is CASARLDEQYF. In nucleotides, the CDR3 is TGTGCCAGCGCCAGGCTGGACGAGCAGTACTTC. V gene TRBV28 combines with J gene TRBJ2-7, with D unclear. This CDR3 region has 11 residues. Trimming removed 8 bases from V and 5 bases from J, with 10 bases in between. Germline V gives CDR1 MDHEN, CDR2 SYDVKM.

The DNA of the CDR3 is TGTGCCAGCAGCCGCGAGGGGGTTAGCAATCAGCCCCAGCATTTT. It yields the protein CASSREGVSNQPQHF. The V and J genes are TRBV2 and TRBJ1-5; perhaps TRBD1 as D (6 bases). V was shortened by 6 bases and J by 0 bases, with 12 bases between the two germline ends. The CDR3 covers 15 residues. Germline-derived CDR1 and CDR2 are SNHLY and FYNNEI.

The gene calls are TRBV18 and TRBJ1-1; 7 nucleotides line up with TRBD1. CDR3 length: 15 residues. Germline CDR1 reads KGHSH; CDR2 reads LQKENI. The V segment lost 2 bases and the J segment 5 bases; nucleotides outside the gene matches: 8. The CDR3 sequence is CASSPAQGGRTEAFF. CDR3 nucleotide sequence: TGTGCCAGCTCACCAGCTCAAGGGGGCCGAACTGAAGCTTTCTTT.

The chain employs TRBV27 and TRBJ1-1; TRBD1 is a possible D gene (5 bases). The germline CDR1 and CDR2 sequences are MNHEY and SMNVEV (reference sequence). V was clipped by 6 bases and J by 1 base, with 21 bases between them. The CDR3 has 17 amino acids. DNA of the CDR3: TGTGCCAGCAGAGGGGAGTTCGGGGCCAGACCGAACACTGAAGCTTTCTTT. Protein product: CASRGEFGARPNTEAFF.

The CDR3 sequence is CASSLWGALGNTIYF. DNA for the CDR3: TGTGCCAGCAGCTTATGGGGGGCGCTGGGAAACACCATATATTTT. The chain carries TRBV7-9 and TRBJ1-3; maybe TRBD1 (6 bases). Germline values: CDR1 SEHNR, CDR2 FQNEAQ (reference sequence). CDR3 size: 15 residues. V was pared by 2 bases and J by 4 bases, with 12 bases between.

V and J are TRBV18 and TRBJ2-1, with 11 positions matching TRBD2. With V trimmed by 0 bases and J by 6 bases, 4 bases remained unmatched. The CDR3 extends over 16 amino acids. Germline lookup yields CDR1 KGHSH and CDR2 LQKENI. The CDR3 loop reads CASSPPRLAGSNEQFF. Here the CDR3 DNA reads TGTGCCAGCTCACCACCGAGACTAGCGGGATCCAATGAGCAGTTCTTC.

The genes are TRBV29-1 and TRBJ2-7; TRBD2 agrees at 12 bases. The CDR3 consists of 13 residues. V gave up 7 bases and J gave up 7 bases; unmatched junction bases: 8. CDR1 and CDR2 from the germline V gene are SQVTM and ANQGSEA. CDR3 in DNA: TGCAGCGCTGGACTAGCGGGAACGGGGGAGCAGTACTTC. This gives the protein CSAGLAGTGEQYF.

The chain links TRBV5-4 to TRBJ2-1, with D possibly matching TRBD1 (6 bases). Trimming stripped 2 bases from V and 7 bases from J, with 16 bases between. The germline V gene has CDR1 SGHNT and CDR2 YYREEE (reference sequence). The CDR3 covers 15 residues. The CDR3 DNA reads as TGTGCCAGCAGCTTTGGGCGGTCTCAGGGGAATGAGCAGTTCTTC. Translating it yields CASSFGRSQGNEQFF.

This rearrangement joins TRBV28 to TRBJ1-3, with no clear D. CDR1 MDHEN and CDR2 SYDVKM come from the germline V gene. CDR3 length: 16 residues. The CDR3 protein is CASRGRGRLAINTIYF. The CDR3 DNA reads TGTGCTTCAAGAGGCCGCGGACGGTTAGCAATAAACACCATATATTTT.

In this sample, this clone turned up once. The V call is TRBV15, the J call TRBJ1-2; possibly TRBD1 for D (6 bases). From germline, CDR1 is LNHNV and CDR2 YYDKDF (reference sequence). The length of the CDR3 is 13 residues. V shed 9 bases and J shed 6 bases, with 17 bases lying between them. The CDR3: CATAGTSTHGYTF. CDR3 bases: TGTGCCACTGCTGGGACATCAACGCATGGCTACACCTTC.

The chain links TRBV7-9 to TRBJ1-1, with D maybe TRBD1 (6 bases). Germline values: CDR1 SEHNR, CDR2 FQNEAQ (reference sequence). This CDR3 spans 15 amino acids. V lost 3 bases, J lost 2 bases, and 13 bases lay in between. The CDR3 reads CASSFQAGANTEAFF. CDR3 bases: TGTGCCAGCAGCTTTCAGGCAGGGGCAAACACTGAAGCTTTCTTT.

Many counts were recorded for this clone. The CDR3 loop is CASSFYVGRTETQYF. DNA for the CDR3: TGTGCCAGCAGTTTTTACGTGGGCAGGACAGAGACCCAGTACTTC. V gene TRBV27 combines with J gene TRBJ2-5; no reliable D call. Germline CDR1 and CDR2: MNHEY and SMNVEV (reference sequence). This CDR3 is built from 15 residues. The V and J ends lost 3 bases and 4 bases respectively, with 15 bases between them.

This chain connects TRBV7-9 to TRBJ2-3; D unresolved. CDR1 is SEHNR, CDR2 FQNEAQ, per germline (reference sequence). The CDR3 consists of 12 residues. Trimming took off 5 bases at V and 4 bases at J, with 7 bases between the two ends. CDR3 sequence: CASSEEPDTQYF. DNA for the CDR3: TGTGCCAGCAGCGAGGAGCCAGATACGCAGTATTTT.

A single count supports this clone. The chain couples TRBV11-2 to TRBJ2-1; D unresolved. Deletions cut 7 bases from V and 1 base from J, with 8 bases between. This CDR3 spans 13 amino acids. Per germline, CDR1 SGHAT and CDR2 FQNNGV. As DNA, the CDR3 is TGTGCCAGCACGCACTTATCCTACAATGAGCAGTTCTTC. As protein: CASTHLSYNEQFF.